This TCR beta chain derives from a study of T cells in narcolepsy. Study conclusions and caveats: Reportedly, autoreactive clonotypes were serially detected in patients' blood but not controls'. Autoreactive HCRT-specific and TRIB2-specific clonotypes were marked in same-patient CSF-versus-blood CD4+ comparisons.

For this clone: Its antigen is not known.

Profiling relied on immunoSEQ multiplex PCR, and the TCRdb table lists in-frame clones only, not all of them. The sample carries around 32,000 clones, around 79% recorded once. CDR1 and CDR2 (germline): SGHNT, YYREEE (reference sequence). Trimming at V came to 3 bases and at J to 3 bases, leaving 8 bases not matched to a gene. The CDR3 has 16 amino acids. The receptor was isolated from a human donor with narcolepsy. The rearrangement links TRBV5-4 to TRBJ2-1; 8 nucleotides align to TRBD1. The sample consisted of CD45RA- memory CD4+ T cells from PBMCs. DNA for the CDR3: TGTGCCAGCAGCTACCCCCGACAGGGGCTCTACAATGAGCAGTTCTTC. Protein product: CASSYPRQGLYNEQFF.